The 25 T cell receptor beta chains reported below all come from one sample, sequenced in a study of beta chain features in type 1 diabetes. Whole-study findings and limits: Moderately but significantly shorter TCRB CDR3s were found in Type 1 diabetes patients in all four CD4+ subsets.

Every bit of the isolated RNA underwent reverse transcription, so sequencing read expressed TCRB transcripts. Here immunoSEQ multiplex PCR was the method, and the copy in TCRdb shows in-frame clones only, minus some. The sample lists 250,000 to 300,000 clones; about 23% were seen once. For these receptors, no antigen is known. Material: naive CD4+ T cells from blood. All receptors derive from a woman younger than 45 with type 1 diabetes.

The chain uses TRBV19 and TRBJ2-7, with 8 bases that match TRBD1. Germline-derived CDR1 and CDR2 are LNHDA and SQIVND (reference sequence). The CDR3 spans 13 residues. Trimming removed 8 bases from V and 4 bases from J; junction bases left unmatched: 7. In DNA, the CDR3 is TGTGCCAGTCACGAACAGGGGGGTTACGAGCAGTACTTC. Amino acid sequence: CASHEQGGYEQYF.

In this sample, this clone turned up a few times. The rearrangement uses TRBV28 and TRBJ2-6; D remains ambiguous. The CDR3 sequence is 15 residues long. Germline V CDR1 and CDR2: MDHEN, SYDVKM. Trimming shortened V by 4 bases and J by 3 bases, and 10 bases separated the two germline ends. The CDR3 is CASSSTRSGANVLTF. The CDR3 nucleotides read TGTGCCAGCAGTTCGACTCGGAGTGGGGCCAACGTCCTGACTTTC.

This clone was seen only once. V is TRBV30 and J is TRBJ2-5; no definite D call. Germline CDR1 GTSNPN, CDR2 SVGIG (reference sequence). CDR3 length equals 14 residues. Trimming stripped 2 bases from V and 1 base from J, with 11 bases between. CDR3 DNA: TGTGCCTGGAGTATGGTTCCTACCCAAGAGACCCAGTACTTC. This encodes CAWSMVPTQETQYF.

The genes are TRBV5-1 and TRBJ2-1; 9 bases map to TRBD2. V lost 0 bases, J lost 4 bases, and 5 bases stayed unmatched. Germline V gene sequence: CDR1 SGHRS, CDR2 YFSETQ. CDR3 size: 16 residues. CDR3 DNA sequence: TGCGCCAGCAGCTTGGTTGCTAGCGGGGTTTACAATGAGCAGTTCTTC. This encodes CASSLVASGVYNEQFF.

V is TRBV7-3 and J is TRBJ2-7; D possibly corresponds to TRBD1 (6 bases). With 0 bases removed from V and 0 bases from J, the gap between germline ends came to 12 bases. The CDR3 runs 16 residues. Germline loops: CDR1 SGHTA, CDR2 FQGTGA. CDR3 residues: CASSLTGQPYSYEQYF. In DNA form, the CDR3 reads TGTGCCAGCAGCTTAACCGGACAGCCCTACTCCTACGAGCAGTACTTC.

The rearrangement uses TRBV5-4 and TRBJ1-1; TRBD1 aligns across 8 bases. CDR3 length: 16 residues. Per the germline V gene, CDR1 is SGHNT and CDR2 is YYREEE (reference sequence). J gave up 1 base and V 3 bases, and 8 bases lay outside the gene matches. For the CDR3, the DNA is TGTGCCAGCAGCTCCCGGACAGGGTATTGGAACACTGAAGCTTTCTTT. Amino acid sequence: CASSSRTGYWNTEAFF.

The chain recombines TRBV6-5 with TRBJ1-2; possible D gene TRBD1, 6 bases. V shed 6 bases and J shed 4 bases, with 15 bases lying between them. Germline CDR1 reads MNHEY; CDR2 reads SVGAGI. The length of the CDR3 is 14 residues. CDR3 residues: CASSGRTATYGYTF. The DNA of the CDR3 is TGTGCCAGCAGCGGACGGACAGCAACCTATGGCTACACCTTC.

This sequence joins TRBV4-2 and TRBJ2-3; 9 bases fit TRBD1. The CDR3 is 16 amino acids. With 4 bases clipped from V and 4 bases from J, the junction kept 9 bases outside the gene matches. Per the germline V gene, CDR1 is LGHNA and CDR2 is YNFKEQ. In DNA form, the CDR3 reads TGTGCCAGCAGCCTAGAAGGGACAGGGACAGCAGATACGCAGTATTTT. Protein sequence: CASSLEGTGTADTQYF.

This chain uses TRBV18 with TRBJ2-7, with 8 bases lining up with TRBD2. The V gene end was trimmed by 3 bases and the J gene end by 3 bases; junction bases not matched to a gene: 7. Germline V gene lookup returns CDR1 KGHSH and CDR2 LQKENI. The CDR3 extends over 15 amino acids. Here the CDR3 DNA reads TGTGCCAGCTCACCCCCAGGGGCGGGAGGCTACGAGCAGTACTTC. It codes for CASSPPGAGGYEQYF.

This clone showed up just a few times. The chain has TRBV9 and TRBJ2-1; a weak D match, TRBD1 (6 bases). In germline, CDR1 is SGDLS, CDR2 YYNGEE. Trimming took 0 bases from V and 9 from J, leaving 10 bases between them. The CDR3 is made up of 13 amino acids. The CDR3 spells CASSVAGGGEQFF. CDR3 nucleotide sequence: TGTGCCAGCAGCGTAGCTGGGGGCGGTGAGCAGTTCTTC. Full variable domain (outside the CDR3, taken from reference TRBV9 and TRBJ2-1): DSGVTQTPKHLITATGQRVTLRCSPRSGDLSVYWYQQSLDQGLQFLIQYYNGEERAKGNILERFSAQQFPDLHSELNLSSLELGDSALYFCASSVAGGGEQFFGPGTRLTVL.

V gene TRBV2 combines with J gene TRBJ2-1; D is ambiguous. Germline CDR1 and CDR2: SNHLY and FYNNEI. V was pared by 4 bases and J by 2 bases, with 9 bases between. This CDR3 has 14 amino acids. CDR3: CASSVESTYNEQFF. Here the CDR3 DNA reads TGTGCCAGCAGTGTGGAGTCCACCTACAATGAGCAGTTCTTC.

The chain recombines TRBV6-1 with TRBJ1-2, with D maybe TRBD1 (6 bases). CDR1 and CDR2 (germline): MNHNS, SASEGT. Trimming shortened V by 5 bases and J by 7 bases, and 20 bases separated the two germline ends. The length of the CDR3 is 15 residues. The CDR3 protein is CASSSGTRILGGYTF. The CDR3 nucleotides are TGTGCCAGCAGTTCCGGGACAAGGATTTTAGGTGGCTACACCTTC.

The chain employs TRBV7-9 and TRBJ2-7, with D possibly TRBD1 on 6 matching bases. Trimming pared 7 bases from V and 5 bases from J, leaving 18 bases between. The CDR3 is 14 residues long. Germline V lookup: CDR1 SEHNR, CDR2 FQNEAQ (reference sequence). DNA for the CDR3: TGTGCCAGCACCCCCAGGACAGCGAACCACGAGCAGTACTTC. Its protein is CASTPRTANHEQYF.

This clone was counted only a few times. The chain has TRBV29-1 and TRBJ2-3; TRBD2 is a possible D gene (6 bases). Looked up from germline, CDR1 is SQVTM and CDR2 is ANQGSEA. The V end was cut by 5 bases, the J end by 1 base, with 16 bases between. The CDR3 has 15 residues. DNA for the CDR3: TGCAGCGTTTTCAGGGCCGCTAGCGGCACAGATACGCAGTATTTT. Translating gives CSVFRAASGTDTQYF.

V usage is TRBV11-3 and J usage is TRBJ1-5, with TRBD1 as a possible D gene (6 bases). Germline values: CDR1 SGHNT, CDR2 YENEEA. CDR3 size: 15 residues. V was trimmed by 5 bases and J by 2 bases, leaving 13 bases between them. The CDR3 DNA sequence: TGTGCCAGCAGCCCCGGGGAGGGGGGCAATCAGCCCCAGCATTTT. Residues: CASSPGEGGNQPQHF.

The chain couples TRBV29-1 to TRBJ2-3; TRBD1 is a possible D gene (6 bases). V lost 3 bases and J 2 bases, leaving 18 bases between the germline ends. CDR1 and CDR2 (germline): SQVTM, ANQGSEA. The CDR3 is made up of 16 amino acids. CDR3: CSVESDRYLVTDTQYF. The CDR3 DNA reads as TGCAGCGTTGAGAGTGACAGGTACCTAGTCACAGATACGCAGTATTTT.

The chain joins TRBV11-3 to TRBJ2-1; tentatively, D is TRBD2 (5 bases). The CDR3 consists of 12 residues. The ends were cut back, 0 bases at V and 10 bases at J, with 7 bases in the middle. Per germline, CDR1 SGHNT and CDR2 YENEEA. CDR3 residues: CASSLERGEQFF. The CDR3 coding sequence is TGTGCCAGCAGCTTAGAACGGGGAGAGCAGTTCTTC.

V and J are TRBV18 and TRBJ2-7; D is undetermined. CDR1 and CDR2 from the germline V gene are KGHSH and LQKENI. This CDR3 spans 16 amino acids. Trimming stripped 2 bases from V and 3 bases from J, with 17 bases between. The CDR3 DNA follows: TGTGCCAGCTCACCAAGTCGGATGACATGGAACTACGAGCAGTACTTC. Translating gives CASSPSRMTWNYEQYF.

CDR3 sequence: CASSRTGGGYQPQHF. CDR3 DNA sequence: TGTGCCAGCAGTCGGACGGGGGGGGGTTATCAGCCCCAGCATTTT. The chain recombines TRBV27 with TRBJ1-5, with D tentatively TRBD1 (5 bases). The CDR3 is 15 residues long. Germline assignment: CDR1 MNHEY and CDR2 SMNVEV (reference sequence). Trimming shortened V by 5 bases and J by 5 bases, and 16 bases separated the two germline ends.

In this sample, this clone turned up a few times. This chain uses TRBV30 with TRBJ2-5; 12 nucleotides agree with TRBD2. The CDR3 spans 15 residues. The J segment lost 3 bases and the V segment lost 1 base, leaving 3 bases of the junction unmatched. Germline V gene sequence: CDR1 GTSNPN, CDR2 SVGIG (reference sequence). The CDR3 spells CAWSASGRAKETQYF. Written as DNA, the CDR3 is TGTGCCTGGAGTGCTAGCGGGAGGGCTAAAGAGACCCAGTACTTC. The variable domain in full, with the rest retrieved from reference TRBV30 and TRBJ2-5, is SQTIHQWPATLVQPVGSPLSLECTVEGTSNPNLYWYRQAAGRGLQLLFYSVGIGQISSEVPQNLSASRPQDRQFILSSKKLLLSDSGFYLCAWSASGRAKETQYFGPGTRLLVL.

The rearrangement joins TRBV7-3 to TRBJ2-1, with 9 bases fitting TRBD2. The CDR3 has 16 residues. The V gene end was trimmed by 6 bases and the J gene end by 7 bases; junction bases not matched to a gene: 13. Germline V gives CDR1 SGHTA, CDR2 FQGTGA. The CDR3 spells CASSPSGVAGVNEQFF. Here the CDR3 DNA reads TGTGCCAGCAGTCCAAGCGGGGTAGCGGGAGTTAATGAGCAGTTCTTC. The complete variable domain, with remaining parts taken from reference TRBV7-3 and TRBJ2-1, reads GAGVSQTPSNKVTEKGKYVELRCDPISGHTALYWYRQSLGQGPEFLIYFQGTGAADDSGLPNDRFFAVRPEGSVSTLKIQRTERGDSAVYLCASSPSGVAGVNEQFFGPGTRLTVL.

This chain joins TRBV15 and TRBJ2-2, with TRBD2 matching 11 bases. With V trimmed by 4 bases and J by 1 base, 2 bases remained unmatched. The CDR3 has 16 amino acids. The V gene's germline CDR1 is LNHNV and CDR2 YYDKDF (reference sequence). The DNA for the CDR3 is TGTGCCACCAGCATAGCGGGAGGGGGGAACACCGGGGAGCTGTTTTTT. This codes for CATSIAGGGNTGELFF.

This clone has just a few counts. This chain's CDR3 is CASSPGSDRGRTEAFF. CDR3 nucleotides: TGTGCCAGCTCACCTGGAAGCGACAGGGGGAGAACTGAAGCTTTCTTT. The chain recombines TRBV18 with TRBJ1-1, with 9 bases identical to TRBD1. CDR1 and CDR2 from the germline V gene are KGHSH and LQKENI. The trim removed 3 bases at V and 5 bases at J, leaving 10 bases unmatched. There are 16 residues in the CDR3.

This clone was counted between two and nine times. The chain is built from TRBV30 and TRBJ1-4; D gene unclear. V was cut by 4 bases and J by 3 bases, with 9 bases left in between. From germline, CDR1 is GTSNPN and CDR2 SVGIG (reference sequence). The CDR3 is made up of 13 amino acids. In DNA form, the CDR3 reads TGTGCCTGGACGGGAACTTCTAATGAAAAACTGTTTTTT. Amino acid sequence: CAWTGTSNEKLFF.

This clone was seen more than once but under ten times. The chain couples TRBV5-1 to TRBJ1-2; 12 positions match TRBD1. This CDR3 is built from 14 residues. The germline gives CDR1 SGHRS, CDR2 YFSETQ. V was clipped by 4 bases and J by 7 bases; unmatched bases: 5. CDR3 amino acids: CASSRDRGQRGYTF. The CDR3, as DNA: TGCGCCAGCAGCCGGGACAGGGGGCAACGTGGCTACACCTTC.